These 20 T cell receptor beta chains came from one sample sequenced in a study of cytomegalovirus exposure and HLA in healthy donors. Assay used: immunoSEQ multiplex PCR; TCRdb lists only in-frame clones, some missing. The sample records about 200,000 clones, roughly 77% being singletons. Sequences were obtained from PBMCs. The receptors originated from a woman between 25 and 40 years old in good health and CMV-seronegative.

The chain carries TRBV27 and TRBJ1-2; no reliable D call. Germline-derived CDR1 and CDR2 are MNHEY and SMNVEV (reference sequence). The CDR3 sequence is 13 residues long. Trimming took 3 bases from V and 4 from J, leaving 9 bases between them. CDR3 amino acids: CASSFAGFYGYTF. The CDR3 DNA follows: TGTGCCAGCAGTTTCGCCGGGTTCTATGGCTACACCTTC.

The V and J genes are TRBV5-6 and TRBJ1-2; 9 nucleotides line up with TRBD1. With V trimmed by 0 bases and J by 5 bases, 5 bases remained unmatched. This CDR3 has 15 residues. Germline V CDR1 and CDR2: SGHDT, YYEEEE. CDR3 nucleotides: TGTGCCAGCAGCTTGGTCGGACAGGGGAGGTATGGCTACACCTTC. Its translation is CASSLVGQGRYGYTF. The full variable domain, completed using reference TRBV5-6 and TRBJ1-2, is DAGVTQSPTHLIKTRGQQVTLRCSPKSGHDTVSWYQQALGQGPQFIFQYYEEEERQRGNFPDRFSGHQFPNYSSELNVNALLLGDSALYLCASSLVGQGRYGYTFGSGTRLTVV.

The chain is built from TRBV6-1 and TRBJ1-2; 9 positions match TRBD1. The germline V gene encodes CDR1 MNHNS and CDR2 SASEGT. Unmatched junction bases numbered 4, after V lost 5 bases and J lost 6 bases. This CDR3 has 13 amino acids. The DNA of the CDR3 is TGTGCCAGCAGTTGGGGACAGGGAGATGGCTACACCTTC. Translation: CASSWGQGDGYTF.

The rearrangement uses TRBV7-3 and TRBJ2-1, with 7 bases that match TRBD1. The CDR3 loop spans 13 amino acids. J lost 6 bases, V lost 5 bases, and 4 bases had no gene match. Germline V CDR1 and CDR2: SGHTA, FQGTGA. DNA of the CDR3: TGTGCCAGCAGCCAAACAGGGGTCAATGAGCAGTTCTTC. Its protein product is CASSQTGVNEQFF.

This rearrangement joins TRBV6-6 to TRBJ2-7; 9 bases are shared with TRBD2. Germline V gene sequence: CDR1 MNHNY, CDR2 SVGAGI (reference sequence). V lost 2 bases, J lost 7 bases, and 9 bases stayed unmatched. This CDR3 has 15 amino acids. The CDR3 sequence: CASSYRLAASGEQYF. CDR3 sequence (DNA): TGTGCCAGCAGTTACAGACTAGCGGCATCGGGTGAGCAGTACTTC.

The chain has TRBV9 and TRBJ1-4, with D unclear. The V gene lost 3 bases and the J gene lost 1 base, with 7 bases spanning the gap. The CDR3 extends over 14 amino acids. Germline V gives CDR1 SGDLS, CDR2 YYNGEE. The CDR3 region has the DNA TGTGCCAGCAGCGCCGGGGTAACTAATGAAAAACTGTTTTTT. Protein product: CASSAGVTNEKLFF.

This sequence joins TRBV27 and TRBJ2-7; D gene ambiguous. V dropped 6 bases and J dropped 5 bases, with 14 bases sitting between them. The germline CDR1 and CDR2 sequences are MNHEY and SMNVEV (reference sequence). CDR3 length: 13 amino acids. The CDR3 sequence is CASSRALDDEQYF. The DNA of the CDR3 is TGTGCCAGCAGCCGCGCCCTAGACGACGAGCAGTACTTC.

V gene TRBV4-1 combines with J gene TRBJ2-7; D is undetermined. The CDR3 loop spans 14 amino acids. Germline CDR1 reads MGHRA; CDR2 reads YSYEKL. Trimming shortened V by 1 base and J by 6 bases, and 13 bases separated the two germline ends. The CDR3: CASSQVSRSREQYF. For the CDR3, the DNA is TGCGCCAGCAGCCAAGTTTCGAGGTCCCGCGAGCAGTACTTC.

V and J are TRBV9 and TRBJ2-3; weak D call: TRBD2 (6 bases). Germline values: CDR1 SGDLS, CDR2 YYNGEE. CDR3 length equals 16 residues. V was pared by 0 bases and J by 2 bases, with 13 bases between. As DNA, the CDR3 is TGTGCCAGCAGCGTAGCTCTAGCGAGAAACACAGATACGCAGTATTTT. This sequence encodes CASSVALARNTDTQYF. Variable domain in full (rest from reference TRBV9 and TRBJ2-3): DSGVTQTPKHLITATGQRVTLRCSPRSGDLSVYWYQQSLDQGLQFLIQYYNGEERAKGNILERFSAQQFPDLHSELNLSSLELGDSALYFCASSVALARNTDTQYFGPGTRLTVL.

This clone occurred a few times. This chain joins TRBV30 and TRBJ1-6; 9 positions match TRBD1. This CDR3 comprises 14 residues. J was trimmed by 9 bases and V by 2 bases; bases with no gene match: 5. The germline V gene has CDR1 GTSNPN and CDR2 SVGIG (reference sequence). The CDR3 loop reads CAWSPGQGSSPLHF. CDR3 in DNA: TGTGCCTGGAGTCCGGGACAGGGTAGTTCACCCCTCCACTTT.

The genes are TRBV19 and TRBJ1-3; D is undetermined. The CDR3 loop spans 13 amino acids. Germline CDR1 reads LNHDA; CDR2 reads SQIVND (reference sequence). Trimming pared 2 bases from V and 8 bases from J, leaving 10 bases between. CDR3 sequence: CASSIIGSYTIYF. Written as DNA, the CDR3 is TGTGCCAGTAGTATAATCGGTTCCTACACCATATATTTT.

The chain employs TRBV27 and TRBJ1-1, with 8 bases lining up with TRBD1. Trimming cost V 5 bases and J 1 base; bases outside gene matches: 9. This CDR3 is 16 amino acids long. Germline V gene data show CDR1 as MNHEY and CDR2 as SMNVEV (reference sequence). CDR3: CASSPTPGTGNTEAFF. The CDR3 DNA reads as TGTGCCAGCAGTCCTACCCCCGGGACAGGGAACACTGAAGCTTTCTTT.

This clone was counted only a few times. The chain employs TRBV10-3 and TRBJ2-7; 9 positions agree with TRBD1. CDR3 length: 15 residues. CDR1 is ENHRY, CDR2 SYGVKD, per germline. The V and J ends lost 3 bases and 3 bases, in that order; junction bases with no gene match: 6. Written as DNA, the CDR3 is TGTGCCATCAGTGACCCGGGACAGGGTCACTACGAGCAGTACTTC. It translates to CAISDPGQGHYEQYF.

This chain connects TRBV18 to TRBJ1-5, with D perhaps matching TRBD1 (6 bases). The CDR3 sequence is 15 residues long. CDR1 KGHSH and CDR2 LQKENI come from the germline V gene. Trimming cost V 3 bases and J 3 bases, with 12 bases left between them. The CDR3 region has the DNA TGTGCCAGCTCACCCTTGGACAGTAACAATCAGCCCCAGCATTTT. This translates into CASSPLDSNNQPQHF.

J is TRBJ2-7 and V is TRBV5-1; a weak D match, TRBD2 (5 bases). Germline CDR1 and CDR2: SGHRS and YFSETQ. Trimming shortened V by 2 bases and J by 3 bases, and 21 bases separated the two germline ends. The CDR3 spans 17 residues. The CDR3 DNA follows: TGCGCCAGCAGCTTTGACCCATTGAAGGGTGACTACTACGAGCAGTACTTC. The encoded protein is CASSFDPLKGDYYEQYF.

The chain is built from TRBV19 and TRBJ2-2; TRBD1 matches 8 bases. From germline, CDR1 is LNHDA and CDR2 SQIVND (reference sequence). The CDR3 totals 14 residues. After removal of 5 bases from V and 6 bases from J, the junction contained 5 bases not matched to a gene. CDR3 nucleotides: TGTGCCAGTAGTGTCAGACAGGGGTCCGGGGAGCTGTTTTTT. Translation: CASSVRQGSGELFF.

This chain joins TRBV4-1 and TRBJ2-7; 7 nucleotides line up with TRBD1. CDR1 and CDR2 (germline): MGHRA, YSYEKL. V shed 2 bases and J 0 bases; nucleotides not matched to a gene: 7. This CDR3 has 16 amino acids. The CDR3 DNA sequence: TGCGCCAGCAGCCAAACTTCAGGGGGAAGCTCCTACGAGCAGTACTTC. This sequence encodes CASSQTSGGSSYEQYF.

This clone showed up many times. The chain recombines TRBV5-4 with TRBJ1-2, with TRBD1 matching 7 bases. The CDR3 contains 14 residues. Germline lookup yields CDR1 SGHNT and CDR2 YYREEE (reference sequence). J was trimmed by 7 bases and V by 3 bases; bases with no gene match: 9. CDR3 nucleotides: TGTGCCAGCAGCTCCAGACAGGGTGCAAGTGGCTACACCTTC. As protein: CASSSRQGASGYTF.

There are a few counts of this clone. The chain joins TRBV29-1 to TRBJ1-1; 7 bases are a match to TRBD1. This CDR3 contains 11 residues. Germline CDR1 is SQVTM and CDR2 is ANQGSEA. V lost 7 bases to trimming and J lost 10 bases; unmatched junction nucleotides: 9. The CDR3 nucleotides are TGCAGCGCCTCGGGACAGTTTGGAGCTTTCTTT. Protein sequence: CSASGQFGAFF.

The chain couples TRBV2 to TRBJ2-7, with 7 positions matching TRBD2. This CDR3 has 13 residues. J lost 2 bases, V lost 7 bases, and 5 bases had no gene match. The germline CDR1 and CDR2 sequences are SNHLY and FYNNEI. The CDR3 is CASNPGGTYEQYF. The CDR3 DNA reads TGTGCCAGCAACCCGGGAGGCACCTACGAGCAGTACTTC.